This TCR beta chain was observed in a study of early T cells in non-severe SARS-CoV-2 infection. The wider study: Sequencing used unsorted whole-blood bulk RNA, so chains lack pairing. Study-wide results and caveats: Matching results from VDJdb favored anti-spike CD8 responses, leaving private and CD4 specificities undetected.

The CDR3 is made up of 15 amino acids. CDR1 is WNHNN and CDR2 is SYGVQD in the germline V gene (reference sequence). V lost 2 bases and J lost 6; bases outside the gene matches: 3. This clonotype was seen repeatedly, ten times or more. The antigen remains unidentified. Researchers attached unique molecular identifiers to individual cDNA molecules. TCRdb re-called the 5' RACE reads with MiXCR, one entry per CDR3 protein. The sample includes more than 15,000 distinct CDR3 sequences, more than 5% of them seen just once. The receptor was derived from an adult who was a healthcare worker with PCR-confirmed SARS-CoV-2 infection or an uninfected control (not recorded which). The genes are TRBV10-1 and TRBJ2-1; 11 bases align to TRBD2. Sequencing used whole blood. The CDR3 region has the DNA TGCGCCAGCAGTGAGGAGACTAGCGGGATCAATGAGCAGTTCTTC. Its translation is CASSEETSGINEQFF.